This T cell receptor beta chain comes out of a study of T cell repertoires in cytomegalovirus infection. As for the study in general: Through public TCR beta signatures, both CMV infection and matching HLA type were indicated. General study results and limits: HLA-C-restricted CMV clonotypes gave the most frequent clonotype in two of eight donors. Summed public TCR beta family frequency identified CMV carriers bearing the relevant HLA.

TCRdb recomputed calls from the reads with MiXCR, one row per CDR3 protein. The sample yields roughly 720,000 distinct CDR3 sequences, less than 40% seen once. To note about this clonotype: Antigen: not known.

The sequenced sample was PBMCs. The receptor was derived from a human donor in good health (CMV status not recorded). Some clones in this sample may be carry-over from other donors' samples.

The CDR3 loop reads CSARDLAGAAEMEAFF. The CDR3 DNA follows: TGCAGTGCTAGAGATTTAGCAGGCGCGGCCGAAATGGAGGCTTTCTTT. The gene calls are TRBV20-1 and TRBJ1-1; D is ambiguous. This CDR3 is 16 amino acids long. Germline V lookup: CDR1 DFQATT, CDR2 SNEGSKA (reference sequence). V was clipped by 0 bases and J by 11 bases, with 25 bases between them.